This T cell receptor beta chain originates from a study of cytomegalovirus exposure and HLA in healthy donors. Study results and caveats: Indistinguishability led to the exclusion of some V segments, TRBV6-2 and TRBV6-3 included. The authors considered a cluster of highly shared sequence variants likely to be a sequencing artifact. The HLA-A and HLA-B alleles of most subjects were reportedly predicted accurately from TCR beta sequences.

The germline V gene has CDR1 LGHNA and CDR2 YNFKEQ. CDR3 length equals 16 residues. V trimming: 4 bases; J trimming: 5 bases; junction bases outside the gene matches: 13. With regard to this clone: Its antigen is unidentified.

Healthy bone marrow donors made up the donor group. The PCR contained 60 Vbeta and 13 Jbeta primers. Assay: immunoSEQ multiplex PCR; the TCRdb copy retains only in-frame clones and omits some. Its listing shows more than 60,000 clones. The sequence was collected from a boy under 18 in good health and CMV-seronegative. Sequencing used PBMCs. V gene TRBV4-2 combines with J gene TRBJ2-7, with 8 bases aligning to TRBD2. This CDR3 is CASSPLEAREDDEQYF. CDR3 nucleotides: TGTGCCAGCAGCCCACTGGAAGCGCGGGAGGACGACGAGCAGTACTTC.